This T cell receptor beta chain was recovered during a study of shared clonotypes between healthy human individuals. All participating donors were Caucasian adults from Nashville, Tennessee. This was a deep-level run. Methods used by the authors: As immunoSEQ supplied junction-only sequences (without quality scores), filtering differed. TCRdb's copy holds only in-frame clones and misses some; the assay was immunoSEQ multiplex PCR. V, J and clone size derive from that table, while D and trimming were established from the DNA sequence. The sample consists of about 960,000 clones, 76% of them appearing once. With respect to this clone: The antigen is not known.

The V gene's germline CDR1 is SNHLY and CDR2 FYNNEI. The CDR3 loop spans 15 amino acids. Trimming removed 2 bases at V and 1 base at J, with 11 bases between. General study points: The researchers took only blood, and tissue repertoires probably look different.

This TCR derives from a man aged 18 to 29 in good health. V gene TRBV2 combines with J gene TRBJ2-5, with a weak D call TRBD1 (6 bases). The source material was memory CD4+ T cells sorted from blood. Stated subset: CD45RA-negative fraction. The CDR3 is CASSEIRGFQETQYF. CDR3 bases: TGTGCCAGCAGTGAAATCAGGGGATTCCAAGAGACCCAGTACTTC. The full variable domain, completed using reference TRBV2 and TRBJ2-5, is EPEVTQTPSHQVTQMGQEVILRCVPISNHLYFYWYRQILGQKVEFLVSFYNNEISEKSEIFDDQFSVERPDGSNFTLKIRSTKLEDSAMYFCASSEIRGFQETQYFGPGTRLLVL.